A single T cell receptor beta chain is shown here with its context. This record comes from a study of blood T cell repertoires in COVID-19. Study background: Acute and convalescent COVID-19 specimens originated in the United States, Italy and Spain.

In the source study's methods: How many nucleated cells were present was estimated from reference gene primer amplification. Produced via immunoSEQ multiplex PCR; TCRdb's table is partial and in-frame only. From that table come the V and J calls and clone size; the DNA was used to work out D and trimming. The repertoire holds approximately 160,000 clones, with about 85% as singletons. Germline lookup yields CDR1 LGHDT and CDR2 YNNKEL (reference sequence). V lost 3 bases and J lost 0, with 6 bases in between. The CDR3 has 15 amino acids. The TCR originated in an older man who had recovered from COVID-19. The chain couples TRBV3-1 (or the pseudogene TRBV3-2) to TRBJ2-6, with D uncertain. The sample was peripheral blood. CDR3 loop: CASSHGDSGANVLTF. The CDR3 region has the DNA TGTGCCAGCAGCCACGGTGACTCTGGGGCCAACGTCCTGACTTTC.